Described below is a single TCR beta chain sequence and its context. Its recognized antigen is unknown. No much larger clonotype is one base removed from it; base qualities were not supplied. This specimen belongs to a study of T-cell memory formation after mild COVID-19 (dated by TCRdb to the early 2020s). About the full investigation: Most TCR sequence clusters were specific to one of the two donors. In a couple of donors, T-cell clones that expanded and contracted after mild COVID-19 were followed by sequencing TCRalpha and TCRbeta repertoires longitudinally. Two young, previously healthy adult volunteers, one female and one male, were included in the cohort. The investigation overall reported the following: From day 15 to 85, contracting clones showed balanced CD4/CD8 phenotypes, whereas a second wave of clones that expanded from day 15 to 37 leaned towards CD4+. Contracting CD4+ clones were located mainly in the CM and EM memory subsets, whereas CD8+ clones were found to be enriched in EMRA. Some responding clones were detected in pre-infection memory, which suggested that pre-existing cross-reactive memory T cells had joined the SARS-CoV-2 response. Only a couple of mild cases were covered by the study, and larger cohorts that include severe cases with pre-infection samples were considered necessary. The second-wave clones that peaked on day 37 were not confirmed to be SARS-CoV-2 specific.

Ficoll-Paque density gradient centrifugation was used to isolate PBMCs. The junction shows trimming of 1 base on V and 1 base on J, plus 11 bases between the germline ends. There are 16 amino acids in the CDR3, from cysteine to phenylalanine inclusive. Of the read, only the CDR3 DNA is kept; its 48 bases are in frame from base 1. Per the germline V gene, SGHRS is the CDR1 and YFSETQ is the CDR2. The listed sequencing device is Illumina NovaSeq 6000. TCRalpha and TCRbeta cDNA libraries were constructed by 5'RACE with constant-segment primers, with sample barcodes and unique molecular identifiers being introduced. RNA was extracted from every sample with Trizol reagent. Libraries were amplified in two PCR steps, with a second sample barcode and Illumina TruSeq adapters added in the second step. Sequencing of libraries was performed on an Illumina NovaSeq with 2 x 150 bp paired-end reads. The study's processing was this. With migec v1.2.7, reads were demultiplexed and then collapsed into UMI-guided consensus sequences. Using mixcr v2.1.11, the UMI consensuses were aligned to TRA and TRB V and J templates and assembled into clonotypes. A clonotype was counted as expanded or contracted only if both edgeR and NoisET called the change significant, with noise models trained on biological replicates. For edgeR calls, the thresholds were a false discovery rate-adjusted p below 0.01 and a log2 fold-change of 1. As an exploratory analysis of dynamics, PCA with hierarchical clustering was applied to max-normalized trajectories of the 1000 most abundant clonotypes. Separately sequenced CD4+ and CD8+ repertoires were used to assign the CD4 or CD8 phenotype of responding clones. TCRdb took the public reads, trimmed them with fastp at Q25, ran MiXCR for clone calling and kept in-frame beta chains. Rows are unified per CDR3 protein, each entry keeping the most common DNA and genes. These V and J calls derive from TCRdb rather than the authors' analysis. The sample table shows approximately 350,000 distinct CDR3 sequences, and 25% to 30% are seen once. The ten largest account for 13% of the sample.

This TCR derives from an adult woman who had mild COVID-19 (a few samples of this study predate the infection). The sample titles of this study are shuffled in the database, so cell type and time point are left out; the donor was told from shared clones. The chain couples TRBV5-1 to TRBJ1-4; the D gene identity is not certain. The material sequenced was PBMCs or a T cell subset sorted from them (not recorded which). The CDR3 reads as follows: CASSLSNLGTNEKLFF. The nucleotide sequence reads TGCGCCAGCAGCTTGAGCAACTTGGGAACTAATGAAAAACTGTTTTTT.